One TCR beta chain is described in this entry. V lost 7 bases and J lost 4, with 11 bases in between. In germline, CDR1 is MNHNS, CDR2 SASEGT. The CDR3 has 12 residues. This entry is derived from a study of shared clonotypes between healthy human individuals. Original methodology: Filtering differed for immunoSEQ, which gave only junction sequences without quality scores. TCRdb keeps only in-frame clones here, not all; method: immunoSEQ multiplex PCR. That table supplies the V and J calls and clone size; D and trimming were determined from the DNA. The sample yields fewer than 500,000 clones, 75% to 80% seen once.

The sequence was collected from a woman between 40 and 50 years old in good health. Some clones in this sample may be carry-over from other donors' samples. This chain uses TRBV6-1 with TRBJ2-7, with D maybe TRBD1 (5 bases). Specimen: PBMCs. The DNA for the CDR3 is TGTGCCAGCAACGCGGACATGTACGAGCAGTACTTC. Translating it yields CASNADMYEQYF.